This note documents a single TCR beta chain sequence. Measured with immunoSEQ multiplex PCR; TCRdb has only the in-frame clones, and not every one. The top ten clones hold around 4.5% of a sample with some 100,000 clones, more than 75% of them seen once. The entry originates in a study of T cell responses to AZD1222 COVID-19 vaccine. V lost 7 bases and J lost 0, with 13 bases in between. Germline V gene data show CDR1 as SEHNR and CDR2 as FQNEAQ (reference sequence). This CDR3 comprises 15 residues. The J gene is TRBJ1-3, the V gene TRBV7-9; D unresolved. The source was peripheral blood, collected 28 days after the second AZD1222 dose. The receptor was isolated from an adult who received the AZD1222 COVID-19 vaccine. CDR3 DNA: TGTGCCAGCACTTACGACGGGAACTCTGGAAACACCATATATTTT. Residues: CASTYDGNSGNTIYF.